A selection of T cell receptor beta chains follows, all from one sample in a study of draining lymph node invasion in breast cancer. One entry per CDR3 protein results from TCRdb running MiXCR on the bulk RNA-seq reads. Of over 2,000 distinct CDR3 sequences listed, about 70% are singletons. The specimen sequenced was sorted memory Tregs from a lymph node. Source of these receptors: a female donor with luminal breast cancer. Each CDR3 is given without its conserved first and last residue. A row's size may be missing; if present it is once, few, many or a size class.

abundance,j_gene,v_gene,CDR3aa
.,TRBJ2-3,TRBV30,AWRLAGGTDTQY
.,TRBJ1-4,TRBV5-1,ASSWGQGEGEKLF
.,TRBJ1-2,TRBV11-1,ASSLGRTNYGYT
few,TRBJ2-1,TRBV20-1,SARDSPGLTYNEQF
.,TRBJ2-7,TRBV6-1,ASRENYEQY
few,TRBJ2-7,TRBV4-3,ASSQDLLAGGRRYEQY
.,TRBJ1-1,TRBV6-4,ASSFTQGSQEAF
.,TRBJ2-7,TRBV6-2/TRBV6-3,ASSYGTPAYEQY
.,TRBJ2-1,TRBV20-1,SAERGSGYNEQF
.,TRBJ1-5,TRBV9,ASSVTGTAQPQH
few,TRBJ1-5,TRBV3-1,ASSQAGVSNQPQH
.,TRBJ1-3,TRBV6-5,ASSIYRSSGNTIY
.,TRBJ1-2,TRBV11-1,ASSFRTGSNYGYT
.,TRBJ2-1,TRBV23-1,ASTNGGRTARRNNEQF
.,TRBJ1-5,TRBV19,ASSTGTLSNQPQH
.,TRBJ1-1,TRBV24-1,ATSDSGTSLAF
few,TRBJ1-1,TRBV20-1,SAREVLIEWTSEAF
.,TRBJ1-5,TRBV27,ASSLYFGQGGLGNQPQH
.,TRBJ1-5,TRBV6-2/TRBV6-3,ASSYGGAVLGQPQH
once,TRBJ2-7,TRBV20-1,SARPRGYYEQY
.,TRBJ1-2,TRBV7-9,ASSLGTAAIYGYT
few,TRBJ2-7,TRBV7-2,ASRLGLAGGHEQY
.,TRBJ2-7,TRBV12-3/TRBV12-4,ASNSEEGGGEQY
.,TRBJ2-2,TRBV9,ASSKDTTGELF
.,TRBJ1-1,TRBV9,ASSPRDRVMNTEAF
.,TRBJ1-4,TRBV5-1,ASSLATGANEKLF
few,TRBJ1-1,TRBV19,ASSMVAPNTEAF
.,TRBJ1-1,TRBV7-2,ASSLGQIQVNTEAF
.,TRBJ2-3,TRBV20-1,SARRSSGGSTDTQY
few,TRBJ1-3,TRBV9,ASSALGGNTIY
.,TRBJ2-7,TRBV28,ASKRGLVEQY
.,TRBJ2-1,TRBV9,ASSDKTSGSEINEQF
.,TRBJ1-5,TRBV27,ASSWGGSNQPQH